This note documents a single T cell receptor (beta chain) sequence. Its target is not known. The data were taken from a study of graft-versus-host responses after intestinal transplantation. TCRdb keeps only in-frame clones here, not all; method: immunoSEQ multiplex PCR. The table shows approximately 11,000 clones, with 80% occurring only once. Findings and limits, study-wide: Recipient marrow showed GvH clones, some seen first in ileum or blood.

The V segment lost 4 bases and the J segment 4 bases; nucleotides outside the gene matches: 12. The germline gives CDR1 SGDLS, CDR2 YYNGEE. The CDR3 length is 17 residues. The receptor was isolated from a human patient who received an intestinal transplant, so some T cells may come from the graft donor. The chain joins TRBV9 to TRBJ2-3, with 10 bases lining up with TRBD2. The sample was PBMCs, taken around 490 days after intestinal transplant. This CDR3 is CASSFDQGLARADTQYF. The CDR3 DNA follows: TGTGCCAGCAGCTTCGACCAGGGACTAGCGAGGGCAGATACGCAGTATTTT.